The 30 T cell receptor beta chains given below trace back to one sample, sequenced in a study of blood T cells in healthy people across ages. PCR was performed a second time for about 7 to 11 cycles using a sample-barcoded 5' primer and a J-beta primer mix. TCRdb independently ran MiXCR on the 5' RACE reads; one entry per CDR3 protein. Of about 1.8 million distinct CDR3 sequences in the sample, about 49% were seen once. Material for sequencing was blood. All receptors come from a woman in her thirties or forties in good health.

This clonotype was detected only a few times. J is TRBJ2-6 and V is TRBV7-3; 8 positions match TRBD1. V lost 3 bases and J lost 2; bases outside the gene matches: 9. Germline assignment: CDR1 SGHTA and CDR2 FQGTGA. This CDR3 region has 18 residues. The CDR3 nucleotides read TGTGCCAGCAGCTTGAGACAGGGGTCCTCGGCTGGGGCCAACGTCCTGACTTTC. The encoded protein is CASSLRQGSSAGANVLTF. Combining the CDR3 with reference TRBV7-3 and TRBJ2-6 gives the whole variable domain GAGVSQTPSNKVTEKGKYVELRCDPISGHTALYWYRQSLGQGPEFLIYFQGTGAADDSGLPNDRFFAVRPEGSVSTLKIQRTERGDSAVYLCASSLRQGSSAGANVLTFGAGSRLTVL.

The chain is built from TRBV7-9 and TRBJ2-7; tentatively, D is TRBD1 (5 bases). Trimming cost V 4 bases and J 3 bases, with 13 bases left between them. The germline gives CDR1 SEHNR, CDR2 FQNEAQ (reference sequence). The CDR3 totals 14 residues. In DNA, the CDR3 is TGTGCCAGCAGCTCGGTCAGAAGGGGCTACGAGCAGTACTTC. Translation: CASSSVRRGYEQYF. The whole variable domain, filled in from reference TRBV7-9 and TRBJ2-7, reads DTGVSQNPRHKITKRGQNVTFRCDPISEHNRLYWYRQTLGQGPEFLTYFQNEAQLEKSRLLSDRFSAERPKGSFSTLEIQRTEQGDSAMYLCASSSVRRGYEQYFGPGTRLTVT.

The chain has TRBV4-3 and TRBJ2-1, with a weak D call TRBD1 (6 bases). CDR3 length equals 14 residues. V lost 4 bases to trimming and J lost 10 bases, with 17 bases between them. From germline, CDR1 is LGHNA and CDR2 YSLEER. The CDR3 DNA reads as TGCGCCAGCAGCCCTGCCGGGACACCTTACGAGCAGTTCTTC. Translating gives CASSPAGTPYEQFF.

V is TRBV28 and J is TRBJ2-1; 9 nucleotides match TRBD2. The CDR3 runs to 17 residues. CDR1 and CDR2 (germline): MDHEN, SYDVKM. Trimming removed 4 bases from V and 0 bases from J; junction bases left unmatched: 7. CDR3 in amino acids: CASSSRLAASSYNEQFF. The CDR3, as DNA: TGTGCCAGCAGTTCTCGACTAGCGGCAAGCTCCTACAATGAGCAGTTCTTC.

A few counts support this clonotype. This rearrangement joins TRBV6-5 to TRBJ1-2; TRBD1 matches 7 bases. V gave up 1 base and J gave up 6 bases; unmatched junction bases: 2. This CDR3 region has 13 residues. Germline CDR1 and CDR2: MNHEY and SVGAGI. This chain's CDR3 is CASSYFGQDGYTF. CDR3 coding DNA: TGTGCCAGCAGTTACTTTGGACAGGATGGCTACACCTTC.

CDR3 nucleotide sequence: TGCAGCGTAGACCGCGCTGGCTACACCTTC. It codes for CSVDRAGYTF. V gene TRBV29-1 combines with J gene TRBJ1-2; D not certain. In germline, CDR1 is SQVTM, CDR2 ANQGSEA. V lost 6 bases and J 7 bases, leaving 9 bases between the germline ends. The CDR3 covers 10 residues.

The V call is TRBV6-5, the J call TRBJ2-5, with a weak D call TRBD2 (5 bases). CDR1 is MNHEY, CDR2 SVGAGI, per germline. With 5 bases removed from V and 4 bases from J, the gap between germline ends came to 8 bases. The CDR3 is 12 residues long. CDR3 nucleotides: TGTGCCAGCAGTACTAGAACAGAGACCCAGTACTTC. It is translated as CASSTRTETQYF.

The chain has TRBV6-6 and TRBJ1-2; tentatively, D is TRBD1 (5 bases). Trimming cost V 6 bases and J 0 bases, with 11 bases left between them. Germline-derived CDR1 and CDR2 are MNHNY and SVGAGI (reference sequence). There are 14 residues in the CDR3. The CDR3 nucleotides read TGTGCCAGCAGAACCCAGGGTTCTAACTATGGCTACACCTTC. Translation: CASRTQGSNYGYTF.

This clonotype was detected only once. The rearrangement uses TRBV6-1 and TRBJ2-5; TRBD1 or TRBD2 may be the D gene (6 bases each). Germline V gene lookup returns CDR1 MNHNS and CDR2 SASEGT. CDR3 length: 15 residues. V was trimmed by 1 base and J by 5 bases, leaving 14 bases between them. The CDR3: CASSEGWGARETQYF. CDR3 coding DNA: TGTGCCAGCAGTGAAGGGTGGGGGGCGCGTGAGACCCAGTACTTC.

This chain connects TRBV6-6 to TRBJ1-6; the D gene is possibly TRBD1 (5 bases). The CDR3 spans 16 residues. V was clipped by 6 bases and J by 1 base, with 13 bases between them. In germline, CDR1 is MNHNY, CDR2 SVGAGI (reference sequence). CDR3 region: CASSRQTESYNSPLHF. The CDR3 DNA reads as TGTGCCAGCAGCCGCCAGACAGAGTCCTATAATTCACCCCTCCACTTT.

This chain links TRBV12-3 or TRBV12-4 with TRBJ2-1; 15 bases fit TRBD2. The V and J ends lost 6 bases and 10 bases, in that order; junction bases with no gene match: 7. The CDR3 runs 15 residues. CDR3 DNA: TGTGCCAGCAGCCAGGGACTAGCGGGGGGAGGGGAGCAGTTCTTC. It yields the protein CASSQGLAGGGEQFF.

The rearrangement joins TRBV6-1 to TRBJ1-2; D is possibly TRBD1 (5 bases). CDR3 size: 12 residues. CDR1 MNHNS and CDR2 SASEGT come from the germline V gene. Trimming shortened V by 8 bases and J by 4 bases, and 11 bases separated the two germline ends. In nucleotides, the CDR3 is TGTGCCAGCGCCCAGGGTCGCTATGGCTACACCTTC. Amino acid sequence: CASAQGRYGYTF.

Concerning this clonotype: A much larger clonotype is one base distant, so this may be a read error. The V gene is TRBV2, the J gene TRBJ2-5, with D possibly matching TRBD2 (5 bases). In germline, CDR1 is SNHLY, CDR2 FYNNEI. CDR3 size: 12 residues. V lost 6 bases to trimming and J lost 11 bases, with 16 bases between them. CDR3 sequence reads: CASRDSDHEQYF. In nucleotides, the CDR3 is TGTGCCAGCAGGGATAGCGACCATGAGCAGTACTTC.

This chain links TRBV20-1 with TRBJ2-7; D unresolved. Germline-derived CDR1 and CDR2 are DFQATT and SNEGSKA (reference sequence). The CDR3 has 17 residues. V was trimmed by 6 bases and J by 1 base, leaving 25 bases between them. CDR3 amino acids: CSAELLGESLGSYEQYF. CDR3 DNA: TGCAGTGCCGAGCTCCTAGGTGAGAGTTTAGGGTCCTACGAGCAGTACTTC.

The chain joins TRBV20-1 to TRBJ2-3; TRBD2 matches at 15 bases. The germline V gene has CDR1 DFQATT and CDR2 SNEGSKA (reference sequence). The CDR3 sequence is 18 residues long. With V trimmed by 5 bases and J by 6 bases, 15 bases remained unmatched. In nucleotides, the CDR3 is TGCAGTGCTGCCCCGGGACTAGCGGGGGGTCTTGGAAGGGATACGCAGTATTTT. This codes for CSAAPGLAGGLGRDTQYF.

This clonotype has a handful of counts. The V call is TRBV5-1, the J call TRBJ1-5, with a tentative D call TRBD1 (6 bases). Trimming removed 0 bases at V and 7 bases at J, with 11 bases between. CDR3 size: 14 residues. Germline V gene sequence: CDR1 SGHRS, CDR2 YFSETQ. The CDR3 reads CASSLDGDRQPQHF. Here the CDR3 DNA reads TGCGCCAGCAGCTTGGACGGCGACAGGCAGCCCCAGCATTTT.

The chain is built from TRBV29-1 and TRBJ1-1; 7 bases are shared with TRBD1. The V gene's germline CDR1 is SQVTM and CDR2 ANQGSEA. The CDR3 loop spans 14 amino acids. CDR3: CIVHLGQPTTEAFF. The CDR3 DNA reads TGCATCGTCCACTTGGGACAGCCAACAACTGAAGCTTTCTTT.

The V gene is TRBV7-8, the J gene TRBJ1-2, with D hard to call. This CDR3 region has 15 residues. Germline V gives CDR1 SGHVS, CDR2 FQNEAQ. The V and J ends lost 3 bases and 2 bases respectively, with 13 bases between them. This chain's CDR3 is CASSLGLVLNYGYTF. The CDR3 DNA reads TGTGCCAGCAGCTTGGGTCTGGTCTTAAACTATGGCTACACCTTC.

The chain employs TRBV2 and TRBJ2-1; D possibly matches TRBD1 or TRBD2 (5 bases each). CDR3 length equals 16 residues. Trimming stripped 6 bases from V and 4 bases from J, with 19 bases between. Germline assignment: CDR1 SNHLY and CDR2 FYNNEI. CDR3 residues: CASRTPERGPYNEQFF. The CDR3 DNA is TGTGCCAGCAGAACCCCGGAGAGGGGTCCGTACAATGAGCAGTTCTTC.

The J gene is TRBJ1-5, the V gene TRBV21-1; the tabulated D call, TRBD1, remains unverified against the DNA. TRBV21-1 is annotated as a pseudogene. The CDR3 runs 17 residues. CDR3 loop: CASSTGRDRGQDQPQHF. CDR3 coding DNA: TGTGCCAGCAGCACCGGGAGAGACAGGGGCCAAGATCAGCCCCAGCATTTT.

This clonotype was counted only a few times. This chain links TRBV15 with TRBJ1-2; a weak D match, TRBD1 (5 bases). Trimming cost V 0 bases and J 0 bases, with 14 bases left between them. The V gene's germline CDR1 is LNHNV and CDR2 YYDKDF (reference sequence). This CDR3 has 17 residues. CDR3 sequence (DNA): TGTGCCACCAGCAGAGATCAAGGGGCAGGGTCTAACTATGGCTACACCTTC. Residues: CATSRDQGAGSNYGYTF.

This clonotype has only a few counts. The V and J genes are TRBV27 and TRBJ2-1, with 7 bases that match TRBD2. Trimming removed 3 bases from V and 8 bases from J; junction bases left unmatched: 4. This CDR3 is 13 amino acids long. Per germline, CDR1 MNHEY and CDR2 SMNVEV (reference sequence). The CDR3 loop is CASSLRGFDEQFF. Written as DNA, the CDR3 is TGTGCCAGCAGTTTGCGGGGGTTTGATGAGCAGTTCTTC.

The CDR3 nucleotides are TGTGCCAGCAGCCAGCAGGACAATCAGCCCCAGCATTTT. This gives the protein CASSQQDNQPQHF. The J gene is TRBJ1-5, the V gene TRBV28; D unclear. The CDR3 covers 13 residues. Trimming pared 6 bases from V and 3 bases from J, leaving 9 bases between. Germline V CDR1 and CDR2: MDHEN, SYDVKM.

This chain joins TRBV6-6 and TRBJ1-1, with 7 bases identical to TRBD1. Germline V gives CDR1 MNHNY, CDR2 SVGAGI (reference sequence). The length of the CDR3 is 16 residues. Trimming removed 7 bases from V and 5 bases from J; junction bases left unmatched: 16. For the CDR3, the DNA is TGTGCCAGCACTTTACGACAGACAGGGTGGGGTACTGAAGCTTTCTTT. As protein: CASTLRQTGWGTEAFF.

The V gene is TRBV10-3, the J gene TRBJ1-4; TRBD1 matches at 7 bases. The germline V gene encodes CDR1 ENHRY and CDR2 SYGVKD. This CDR3 is built from 14 residues. V trimming: 5 bases; J trimming: 5 bases; junction bases outside the gene matches: 5. CDR3 in amino acids: CAISPGTANEKLFF. CDR3 DNA sequence: TGTGCCATCAGTCCCGGGACAGCGAATGAAAAACTGTTTTTT.

This clonotype appeared a few times. This may come from a read error, since a much larger clone is one base off. This chain joins TRBV20-1 and TRBJ2-3; weak D call: TRBD2 (6 bases). Per germline, CDR1 DFQATT and CDR2 SNEGSKA (reference sequence). V was trimmed by 1 base and J by 0 bases, leaving 14 bases between them. This CDR3 region has 16 residues. CDR3 nucleotides: TGCAGTGCTAGAGTCGGGACTGATAAGAGCACAGATACGCAGTATTTT. Amino acids: CSARVGTDKSTDTQYF.

The chain links TRBV9 to TRBJ1-5, with TRBD1 matching 9 bases. The V gene end was trimmed by 5 bases and the J gene end by 7 bases; junction bases not matched to a gene: 10. The CDR3 length is 15 residues. The germline V gene has CDR1 SGDLS and CDR2 YYNGEE. The CDR3 DNA reads as TGTGCCAGCAGTTCCACAGGGGGCTTCGGGCAGCCCCAGCATTTT. Amino acid sequence: CASSSTGGFGQPQHF.

The rearrangement uses TRBV12-3 or TRBV12-4 and TRBJ2-3; no definite D call. CDR3 length: 14 residues. V lost 5 bases to trimming and J lost 1 base, with 10 bases between them. The CDR3: CASSKWQGTDTQYF. CDR3 DNA: TGTGCCAGCAGTAAGTGGCAGGGCACAGATACGCAGTATTTT.

This clonotype was seen a few times. V and J are TRBV28 and TRBJ2-7, with TRBD1 identical over 8 bases. TRBJ2-5 matches the DNA end more closely, so the J call is doubtful. Per germline, CDR1 MDHEN and CDR2 SYDVKM. The CDR3 length is 13 residues. The CDR3 region is CASSPGGYETQYF. DNA of the CDR3: TGTGCCAGCAGTCCAGGGGGCTACGAGACCCAGTACTTC.

This clonotype was seen only once. The chain combines TRBV29-1 with TRBJ1-2; D is undetermined. The CDR3 loop spans 14 amino acids. V was trimmed by 6 bases and J by 2 bases, leaving 16 bases between them. Germline V gives CDR1 SQVTM, CDR2 ANQGSEA. The CDR3 DNA follows: TGCAGCGTGATGCCTGAGGCGGAGAACTATGGCTACACCTTC. Its translation: CSVMPEAENYGYTF.